This passage covers 19 T cell receptor beta chains from one sample sequenced in a study of T cells in Graves' hyperthyroidism and ophthalmopathy. Amplification yielded TCR beta CDR3 regions, with RNA transcripts as the source. With the HTBI primer set, the TCR CDR3 went through a first round of RT-PCR. TCRdb re-analysed the multiplex PCR reads in MiXCR, keeping a single row per CDR3 protein. Here the sample spans about 350,000 distinct CDR3 sequences, roughly 13% being singletons. Sequenced input: blood. The receptors originated from a woman aged 35 to 49 with Graves' ophthalmopathy.

Many counts were recorded for this clonotype. The V call is TRBV6-1, the J call TRBJ2-7; D possibly corresponds to TRBD2 (5 bases). Deletions cut 3 bases from V and 5 bases from J, with 17 bases between. CDR1 MNHNS and CDR2 SASEGT come from the germline V gene. The CDR3 sequence is 15 residues long. The DNA for the CDR3 is TGTGCCAGCAGTGATAGGGCGGGCCCCTTGGACGAGCAGTACTTC. As protein: CASSDRAGPLDEQYF.

This clonotype was observed a few times. V gene TRBV10-3 combines with J gene TRBJ2-5; D might be TRBD1 or TRBD2, each matching 5 bases. V lost 6 bases and J lost 1, with 6 bases in between. The CDR3 totals 12 residues. The germline gives CDR1 ENHRY, CDR2 SYGVKD. The CDR3 here is CAISGTQETQYF. The CDR3 coding sequence is TGTGCCATCAGCGGGACCCAAGAGACCCAGTACTTC.

Details on this clonotype: One junction end disagrees with the germline gene, perhaps due to a read error. This chain uses TRBV7-9 with TRBJ2-7, with D unresolved. Looked up from germline, CDR1 is SEHNR and CDR2 is FQNEAQ (reference sequence). This CDR3 is built from 11 residues. This CDR3 reads CARSWSYEQYF. CDR3 sequence (DNA): TGTGCCCGCAGCTGGTCTTACGAGCAGTACTTC.

The rearrangement joins TRBV5-1 to TRBJ1-4; the match to TRBD1 covers 8 bases. V gave up 4 bases and J gave up 8 bases; unmatched junction bases: 4. This CDR3 has 13 residues. Germline CDR1 reads SGHRS; CDR2 reads YFSETQ. The CDR3 reads CASSAGQGEKLFF. CDR3 bases: TGCGCCAGCAGCGCCGGACAGGGAGAAAAACTGTTTTTT.

This clonotype was observed at least ten times. The gene calls are TRBV5-6 and TRBJ2-7; 7 bases line up with TRBD1. This CDR3 comprises 15 residues. Losses at the gene ends were 4 bases for V and 4 bases for J; bases not matched to a gene: 11. Germline V CDR1 and CDR2: SGHDT, YYEEEE. The CDR3 protein is CASSTADRVWYEQYF. The CDR3 coding sequence is TGTGCCAGCAGCACCGCCGACAGGGTGTGGTACGAGCAGTACTTC.

DNA for the CDR3: TGTGCCAGCAGCTTACAGGGGAGTGCCACAGATACGCAGTATTTT. Protein sequence: CASSLQGSATDTQYF. The rearrangement uses TRBV7-2 and TRBJ2-3; D is perhaps TRBD1 (6 bases). CDR3 size: 15 residues. CDR1 SGHTA and CDR2 FQGNSA come from the germline V gene. Trimming removed 2 bases at V and 2 bases at J, with 11 bases between.

A remark on this clonotype: A much more abundant neighbour one base away suggests this may be a read error. As the CDR3 is not closed by the conserved phenylalanine or tryptophan, this likely results from a read error. This rearrangement joins TRBV12-3 or TRBV12-4 to TRBJ1-1; possible D gene TRBD1, 5 bases. This CDR3 spans 12 amino acids. Trimming stripped 3 bases from V and 8 bases from J, with 10 bases between. The CDR3 sequence: CASSFRVVEAFL. The CDR3 DNA reads TGTGCCAGCAGTTTCAGGGTGGTGGAAGCTTTCCTT.

This clonotype occurred many times. For the CDR3, the DNA is TGTGCCAGCAGTTATCCTTCGACAGGCACGCGGCTAGCCAAAAACATTCAGTACTTC. As protein: CASSYPSTGTRLAKNIQYF. This chain joins TRBV2 and TRBJ2-4, with a tentative D call TRBD1 (6 bases). The CDR3 has 19 residues. The V gene lost 5 bases and the J gene lost 0 bases, with 23 bases spanning the gap. CDR1 is SNHLY and CDR2 is FYNNEI in the germline V gene.

This clonotype was seen repeatedly, ten times or more. The rearrangement joins TRBV12-3 or TRBV12-4 to TRBJ1-1; 7 bases map to TRBD1. This CDR3 has 16 amino acids. Trimming cost V 6 bases and J 4 bases; bases outside gene matches: 14. The CDR3 reads CASSPTVQGGSTEAFF. In DNA form, the CDR3 reads TGTGCCAGCAGCCCGACAGTCCAGGGGGGATCCACTGAAGCTTTCTTT.

The rearrangement links TRBV10-1 to TRBJ2-1, with 11 bases matching TRBD1. The CDR3 has 17 residues. Trimming cost V 4 bases and J 6 bases; bases outside gene matches: 11. The germline gives CDR1 WNHNN, CDR2 SYGVQD (reference sequence). CDR3 DNA: TGCGCCAGCAGTGTGCGCCTACCCGGGACAGGGGGCAATGAGCAGTTCTTC. It is translated as CASSVRLPGTGGNEQFF.

The genes are TRBV29-1 and TRBJ2-5, with a tentative D call TRBD2 (7 bases). The germline V gene encodes CDR1 SQVTM and CDR2 ANQGSEA. The CDR3 has 13 residues. The V gene lost 7 bases and the J gene lost 4 bases, with 16 bases spanning the gap. The CDR3 DNA sequence: TGCAGCGCCGAAGGGGGAGGGGGAGAGACCCAGTACTTC. It translates to CSAEGGGGETQYF.

This clonotype was observed many times. V is TRBV6-2 or TRBV6-3 and J is TRBJ1-1; a weak D match, TRBD1 (6 bases). Trimming left V 9 bases short and J 5 bases short, with 16 bases between. From germline, CDR1 is MNHEY and CDR2 SVGEGT. The length of the CDR3 is 13 residues. The DNA for the CDR3 is TGTGCCAGTTTGGGACACTGGGGGACTGAAGCTTTCTTT. Translated: CASLGHWGTEAFF.

This clonotype was found many times. The rearrangement uses TRBV13 and TRBJ2-7; 7 bases map to TRBD1. The CDR3 has 12 residues. J lost 3 bases, V lost 8 bases, and 4 bases had no gene match. Germline assignment: CDR1 PRHDT and CDR2 FYEKMQ (reference sequence). Here the CDR3 DNA reads TGTGCCAGCGGTCAGGGGGACTACGAGCAGTACTTC. Protein product: CASGQGDYEQYF.

This clonotype showed up many times. This sequence joins TRBV25-1 and TRBJ2-7, with D uncertain. The V end lost 3 bases, the J end lost 8 bases, and 11 bases lay between the germline ends. The germline gives CDR1 MGHDK, CDR2 SYGVNS. The CDR3 covers 12 residues. The CDR3 spells CASSDKKWKQYF. The CDR3 bases are TGTGCCAGCAGTGATAAAAAGTGGAAGCAGTACTTC.

This clonotype was counted ten times or more. The chain joins TRBV24-1 to TRBJ2-2; the match to TRBD1 covers 8 bases. Germline V gene lookup returns CDR1 KGHDR and CDR2 SFDVKD. This CDR3 is built from 17 residues. V lost 2 bases, J lost 1 base, and 5 bases stayed unmatched. The CDR3 DNA reads TGTGCCACCAGTGATTCCCAGGGGGCGCGGAACACCGGGGAGCTGTTTTTT. Protein product: CATSDSQGARNTGELFF.

This clonotype has a count of ten or more. The chain uses TRBV27 and TRBJ1-4; 9 positions agree with TRBD1. There are 15 residues in the CDR3. CDR1 and CDR2 from the germline V gene are MNHEY and SMNVEV (reference sequence). Trimming cost V 4 bases and J 11 bases; bases outside gene matches: 11. As DNA, the CDR3 is TGTGCCAGCAGTTCGCCGGGGACAGGGTCGTCGAAACTGTTTTTT. Its protein product is CASSSPGTGSSKLFF.

V and J are TRBV11-3 and TRBJ2-3; 13 bases agree with TRBD2. Trimming cost V 5 bases and J 2 bases; bases outside gene matches: 19. The CDR3 is made up of 21 amino acids. Germline lookup yields CDR1 SGHNT and CDR2 YENEEA. The DNA for the CDR3 is TGTGCCAGCAGCCCCTCCCGGACTAGCGGGGGCCTCCTAACCTTCACAGATACGCAGTATTTT. Amino acids: CASSPSRTSGGLLTFTDTQYF.

There are many counts of this clonotype. The chain combines TRBV6-6 with TRBJ2-7, with 7 bases matching TRBD1. The CDR3 runs 13 residues. Looked up from germline, CDR1 is MNHNY and CDR2 is SVGAGI (reference sequence). The ends lost 0 bases at V and 5 bases at J; junction bases unmatched: 1. The CDR3 protein is CASSYSTGNEQYF. The CDR3 region has the DNA TGTGCCAGCAGTTACTCGACAGGGAACGAGCAGTACTTC.

Ten or more counts support this clonotype. V is TRBV28 and J is TRBJ2-7; maybe TRBD2 (5 bases). The V gene's germline CDR1 is MDHEN and CDR2 SYDVKM. The CDR3 is made up of 11 amino acids. The ends were cut back, 10 bases at V and 5 bases at J, with 12 bases in the middle. CDR3 DNA sequence: TGTGCCAACGGGAAAGAGGACGAGCAGTACTTC. Translation: CANGKEDEQYF.